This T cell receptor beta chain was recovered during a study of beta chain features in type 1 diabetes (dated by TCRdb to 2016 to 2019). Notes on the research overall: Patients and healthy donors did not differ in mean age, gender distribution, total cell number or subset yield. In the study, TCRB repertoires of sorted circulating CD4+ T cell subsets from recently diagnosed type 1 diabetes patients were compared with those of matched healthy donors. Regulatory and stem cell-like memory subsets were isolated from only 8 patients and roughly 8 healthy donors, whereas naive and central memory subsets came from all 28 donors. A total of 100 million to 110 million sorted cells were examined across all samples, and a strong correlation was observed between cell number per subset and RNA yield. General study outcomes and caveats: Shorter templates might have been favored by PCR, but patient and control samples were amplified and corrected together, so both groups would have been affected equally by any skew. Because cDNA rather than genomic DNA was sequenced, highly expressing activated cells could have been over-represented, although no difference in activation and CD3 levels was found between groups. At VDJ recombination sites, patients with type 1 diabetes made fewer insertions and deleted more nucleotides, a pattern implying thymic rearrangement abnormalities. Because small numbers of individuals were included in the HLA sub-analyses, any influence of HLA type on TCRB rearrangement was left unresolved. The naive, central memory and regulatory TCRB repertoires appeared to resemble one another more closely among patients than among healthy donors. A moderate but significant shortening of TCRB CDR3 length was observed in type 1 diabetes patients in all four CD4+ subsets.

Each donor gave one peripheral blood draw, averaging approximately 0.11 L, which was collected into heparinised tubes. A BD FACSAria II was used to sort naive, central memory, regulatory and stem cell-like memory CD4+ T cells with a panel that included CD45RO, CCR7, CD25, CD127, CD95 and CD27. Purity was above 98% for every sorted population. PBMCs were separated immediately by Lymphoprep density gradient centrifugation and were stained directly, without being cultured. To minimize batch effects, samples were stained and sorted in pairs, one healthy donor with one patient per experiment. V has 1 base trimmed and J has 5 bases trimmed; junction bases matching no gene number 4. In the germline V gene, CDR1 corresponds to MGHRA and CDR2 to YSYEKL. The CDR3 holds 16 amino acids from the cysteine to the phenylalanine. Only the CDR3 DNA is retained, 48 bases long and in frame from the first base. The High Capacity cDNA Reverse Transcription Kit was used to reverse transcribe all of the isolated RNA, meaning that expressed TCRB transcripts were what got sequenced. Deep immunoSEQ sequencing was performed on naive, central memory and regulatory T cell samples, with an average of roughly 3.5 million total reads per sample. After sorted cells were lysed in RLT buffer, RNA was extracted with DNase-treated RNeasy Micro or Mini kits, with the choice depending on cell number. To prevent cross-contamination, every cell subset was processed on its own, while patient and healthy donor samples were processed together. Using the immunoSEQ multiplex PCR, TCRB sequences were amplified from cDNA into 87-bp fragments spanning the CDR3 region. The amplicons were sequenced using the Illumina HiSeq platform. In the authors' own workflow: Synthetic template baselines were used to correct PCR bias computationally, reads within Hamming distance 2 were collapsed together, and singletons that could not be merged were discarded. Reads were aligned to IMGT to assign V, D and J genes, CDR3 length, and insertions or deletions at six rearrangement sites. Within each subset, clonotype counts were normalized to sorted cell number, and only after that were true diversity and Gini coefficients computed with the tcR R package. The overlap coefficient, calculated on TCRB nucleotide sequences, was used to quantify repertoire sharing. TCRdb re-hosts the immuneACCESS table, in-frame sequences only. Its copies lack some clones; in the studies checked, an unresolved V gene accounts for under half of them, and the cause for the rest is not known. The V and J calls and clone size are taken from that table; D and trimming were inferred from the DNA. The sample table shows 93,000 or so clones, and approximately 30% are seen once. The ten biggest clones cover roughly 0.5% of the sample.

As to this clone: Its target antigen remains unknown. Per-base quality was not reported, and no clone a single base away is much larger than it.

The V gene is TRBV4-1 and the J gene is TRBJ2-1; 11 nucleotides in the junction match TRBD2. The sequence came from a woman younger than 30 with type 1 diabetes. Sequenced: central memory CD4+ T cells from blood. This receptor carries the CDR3 CASSQAGLAVNNEQFF. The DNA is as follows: TGCGCCAGCAGCCAAGCGGGACTAGCGGTTAACAATGAGCAGTTCTTC.